This T cell receptor (beta chain) was sequenced during a study of shared clonotypes between healthy human individuals. The study's findings and limits: Sorted-subset sequencing was shown by rarefaction to be incomplete despite large depth.

This table comes from immunoSEQ multiplex PCR, and its TCRdb copy is limited to in-frame clones, with some not included. This sample has around 1,900,000 clones, with 90% to 95% found just once. The naive CD8 population came from CD45RO-negative cells selected for CCR7, without terminally differentiated effector memory CD45RA+ cells. Germline V gene sequence: CDR1 MNHEY, CDR2 SMNVEV (reference sequence). J gave up 0 bases and V 5 bases, and 6 bases lay outside the gene matches. The CDR3 runs 16 residues. About this clone itself: Antigen specificity is unknown.

This chain uses TRBV27 with TRBJ2-1, with TRBD2 identical over 8 bases. This clonotype was obtained from a man between 18 and 35 years old in good health. Some clones in this sample may be carry-over from other donors' samples. Sequences were obtained from naive CD8+ T cells from PBMCs. The CDR3 coding sequence is TGTGCCAGCAGTGTACTAGCGGACCGCTCCTACAATGAGCAGTTCTTC. Residues: CASSVLADRSYNEQFF.